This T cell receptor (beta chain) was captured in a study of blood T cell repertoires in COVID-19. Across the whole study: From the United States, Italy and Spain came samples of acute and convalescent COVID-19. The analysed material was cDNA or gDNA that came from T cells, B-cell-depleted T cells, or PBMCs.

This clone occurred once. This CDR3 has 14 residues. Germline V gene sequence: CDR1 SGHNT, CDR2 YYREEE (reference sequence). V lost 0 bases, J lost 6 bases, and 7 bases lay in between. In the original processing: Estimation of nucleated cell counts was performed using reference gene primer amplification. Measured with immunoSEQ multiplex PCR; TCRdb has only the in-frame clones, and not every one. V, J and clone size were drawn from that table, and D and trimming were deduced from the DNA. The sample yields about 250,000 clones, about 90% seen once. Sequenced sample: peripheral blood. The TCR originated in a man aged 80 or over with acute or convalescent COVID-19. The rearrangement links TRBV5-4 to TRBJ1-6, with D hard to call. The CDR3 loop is CASSLDNINSPLHF. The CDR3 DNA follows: TGTGCCAGCAGCTTGGACAATATTAATTCACCCCTCCACTTT.